This TCR beta chain comes out of a study of shared clonotypes between healthy human individuals. Those who donated, Caucasian adults without exception, all lived in Nashville, Tennessee. Deletions cut 1 base from V and 8 bases from J, with 16 bases between. Per the germline V gene, CDR1 is SGHTA and CDR2 is FQGNSA. The CDR3 is 15 amino acids. The assay used deep level. Every unsorted PBMC PCR replicate was loaded with 300 ng DNA, approximately 30,000 T cell genomes. The data were produced by immunoSEQ multiplex PCR, yet TCRdb's version contains in-frame clones alone and is incomplete. This sample has roughly 450,000 clones; 70% to 80% occur once, and the top ten carry 10% to 15%.

Sequenced material: PBMCs. The sequence was obtained from a woman aged 40 to 55 in good health. Some clones in this sample may be carry-over from other donors' samples. J is TRBJ2-3 and V is TRBV7-2; D is possibly TRBD1 or TRBD2 (6 bases each). CDR3 sequence reads: CASSLEGGEMATQYF. CDR3 nucleotide sequence: TGTGCCAGCAGCTTAGAGGGGGGCGAGATGGCTACGCAGTATTTT.